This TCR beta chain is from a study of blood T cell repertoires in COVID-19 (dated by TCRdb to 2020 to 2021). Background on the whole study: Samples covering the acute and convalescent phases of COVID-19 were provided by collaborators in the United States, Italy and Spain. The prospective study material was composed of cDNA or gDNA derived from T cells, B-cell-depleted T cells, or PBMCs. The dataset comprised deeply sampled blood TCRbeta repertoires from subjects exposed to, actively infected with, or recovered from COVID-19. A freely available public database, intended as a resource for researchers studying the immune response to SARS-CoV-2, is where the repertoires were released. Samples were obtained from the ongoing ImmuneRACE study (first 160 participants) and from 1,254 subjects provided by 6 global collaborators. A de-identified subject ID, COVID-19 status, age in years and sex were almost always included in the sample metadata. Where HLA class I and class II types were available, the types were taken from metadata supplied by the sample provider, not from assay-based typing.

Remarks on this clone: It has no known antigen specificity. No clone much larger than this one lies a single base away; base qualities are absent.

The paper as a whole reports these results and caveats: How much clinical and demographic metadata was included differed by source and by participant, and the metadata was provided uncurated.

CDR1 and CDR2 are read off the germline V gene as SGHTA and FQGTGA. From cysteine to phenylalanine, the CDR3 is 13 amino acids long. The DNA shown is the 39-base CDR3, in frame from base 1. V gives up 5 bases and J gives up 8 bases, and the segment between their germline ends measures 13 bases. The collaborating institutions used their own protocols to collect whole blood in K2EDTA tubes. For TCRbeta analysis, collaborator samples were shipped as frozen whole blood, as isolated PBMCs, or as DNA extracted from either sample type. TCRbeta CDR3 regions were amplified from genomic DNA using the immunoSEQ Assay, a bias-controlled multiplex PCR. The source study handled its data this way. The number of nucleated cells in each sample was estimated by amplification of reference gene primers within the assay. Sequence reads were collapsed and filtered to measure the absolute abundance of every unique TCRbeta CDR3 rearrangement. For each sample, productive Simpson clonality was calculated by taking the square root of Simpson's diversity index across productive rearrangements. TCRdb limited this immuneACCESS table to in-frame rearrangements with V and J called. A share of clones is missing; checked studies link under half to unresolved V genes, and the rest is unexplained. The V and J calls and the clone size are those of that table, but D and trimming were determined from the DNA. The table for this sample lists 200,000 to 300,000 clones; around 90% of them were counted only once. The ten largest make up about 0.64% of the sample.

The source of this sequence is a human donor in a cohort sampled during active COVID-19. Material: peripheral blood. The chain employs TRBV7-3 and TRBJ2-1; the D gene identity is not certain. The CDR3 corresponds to CASSEAIVDEQFF. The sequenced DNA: TGTGCCAGCAGCGAAGCGATCGTCGATGAGCAGTTCTTC.